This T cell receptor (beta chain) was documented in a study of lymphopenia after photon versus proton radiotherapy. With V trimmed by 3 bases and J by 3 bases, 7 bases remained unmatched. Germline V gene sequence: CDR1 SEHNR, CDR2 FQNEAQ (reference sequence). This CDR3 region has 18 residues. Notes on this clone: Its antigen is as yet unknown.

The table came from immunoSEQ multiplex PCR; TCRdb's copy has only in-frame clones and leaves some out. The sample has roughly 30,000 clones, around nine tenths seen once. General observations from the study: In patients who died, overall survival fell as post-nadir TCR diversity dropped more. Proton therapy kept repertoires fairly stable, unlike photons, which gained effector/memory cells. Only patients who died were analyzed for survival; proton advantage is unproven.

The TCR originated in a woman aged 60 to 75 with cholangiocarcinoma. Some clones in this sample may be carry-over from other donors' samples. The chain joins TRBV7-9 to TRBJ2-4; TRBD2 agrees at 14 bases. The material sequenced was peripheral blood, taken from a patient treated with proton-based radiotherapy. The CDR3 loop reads CASSFSGLAGVGKNIQYF. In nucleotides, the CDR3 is TGTGCCAGCAGCTTCTCGGGACTAGCGGGAGTAGGCAAAAACATTCAGTACTTC.